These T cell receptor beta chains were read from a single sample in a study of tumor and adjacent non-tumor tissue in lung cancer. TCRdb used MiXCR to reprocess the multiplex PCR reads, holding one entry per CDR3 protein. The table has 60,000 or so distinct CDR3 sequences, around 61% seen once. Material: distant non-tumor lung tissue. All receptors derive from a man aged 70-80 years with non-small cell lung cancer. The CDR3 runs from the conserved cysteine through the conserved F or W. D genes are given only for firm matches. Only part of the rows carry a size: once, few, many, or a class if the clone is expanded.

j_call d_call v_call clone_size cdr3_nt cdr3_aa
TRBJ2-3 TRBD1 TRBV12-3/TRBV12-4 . TGTGTCAGCAGTCGACAGGGAGATCCTGGAGATACGCAGTATTTT CVSSRQGDPGDTQYF
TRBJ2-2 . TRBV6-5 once TGTGCCAGTAGAAGTGGGATCCCGACAGATCTGACCGGGGAGCTGTTTTTT CASRSGIPTDLTGELFF
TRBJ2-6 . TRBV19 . TGTGCCAGTAGAGGGGGGACTGGGGCCAACGTCCTGACTTTC CASRGGTGANVLTF
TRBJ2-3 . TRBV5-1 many TGCGCCAGCAGACGGGGCTTGGTTTCAGATACGCAGTATTTT CASRRGLVSDTQYF
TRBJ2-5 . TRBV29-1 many TGCAGCGGAGGGGGACTCAACGGCAGGGAGACCCAGTACTTC CSGGGLNGRETQYF
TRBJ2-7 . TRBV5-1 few TGCGCCAGCAGCCTGACGCAGGGGGGGGAGCAGTACTTC CASSLTQGGEQYF
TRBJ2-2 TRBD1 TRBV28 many TGTGCCAACCGGGACAGGGGAACCGGGGAGCTGTTTTTT CANRDRGTGELFF
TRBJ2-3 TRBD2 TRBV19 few TGTGCCAGTAGTATAGGTAGCCCAACAGCGGGAGGGCCTGCAGATACGCAGTATTTT CASSIGSPTAGGPADTQYF
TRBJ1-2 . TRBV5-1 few TGCGCCAGCAGCTTGGATTCACAGGCCGGTATCTATGGCTACACCTTC CASSLDSQAGIYGYTF
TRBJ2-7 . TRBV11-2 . TGTGCCAGCAGCTTAGCCCAGTTTCCGATGTACGAGCAGTACTTC CASSLAQFPMYEQYF
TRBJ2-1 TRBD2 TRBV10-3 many TGTGCCATCACGGCTAGCGGCAATGAGCAGTTCTTC CAITASGNEQFF
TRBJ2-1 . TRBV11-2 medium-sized TGTGCCAGCAGCCAAGGACTTTCGGGGAATGAGCAGTTCTTC CASSQGLSGNEQFF
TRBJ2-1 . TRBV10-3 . TGTGCCATCAGTGCGGGACAAAGCTGCAATGAGCAGTTCTTC CAISAGQSCNEQFF
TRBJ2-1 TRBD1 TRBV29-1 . TGCAGCGTTGATGGACAGGGGAACTACATTGAGCAGTTCTTC CSVDGQGNYIEQFF
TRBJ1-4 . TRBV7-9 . TGTGCCAGCAATCCGGGGGCACCTAATGAAAAACTGTTTTTT CASNPGAPNEKLFF
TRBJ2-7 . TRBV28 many TGTGCCAGCAGCTCTACCCCCTACGAGCAGTACTTC CASSSTPYEQYF
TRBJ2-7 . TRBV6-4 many TGTGCCAGCAGTGACCCCCGCCAGGGGACCTACGAGCAGTACTTC CASSDPRQGTYEQYF
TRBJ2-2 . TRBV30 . TGTGCCTGGAGTTTCTCCGGGGTCCCTCGGTCCAGCGGGGAGCTGTTTTTT CAWSFSGVPRSSGELFF
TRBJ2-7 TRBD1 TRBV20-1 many TGCAGTGCGGGGCCTCGGGACAGGAACCTCTACGAGCAGTACTTC CSAGPRDRNLYEQYF
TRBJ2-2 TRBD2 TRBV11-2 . TGTGTCAGCAGCCCTCCGGGAGTAGCGGGAGGGAGCACCGGGGAGCTGTTTTTT CVSSPPGVAGGSTGELFF
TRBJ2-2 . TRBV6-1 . TGTGCCAGTAATGATTATAGTACCGGGGAGCTGTTTTTT CASNDYSTGELFF
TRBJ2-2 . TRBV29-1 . TGCAGCGTTCTTGGACGGCTGAACACCGGGGAGCTGTTTTTT CSVLGRLNTGELFF
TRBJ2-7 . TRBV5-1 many TGCGCCAGCAGCTCCCTGTCGAACTACGAGCAGTACTTC CASSSLSNYEQYF
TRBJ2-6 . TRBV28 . TGTGCCAGCAGTTCTCAGGTCTCTGGGGCCAACGTCCTGACTTTC CASSSQVSGANVLTF
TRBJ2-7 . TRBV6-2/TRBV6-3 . TGTGCCAGGGGTTTAGCCGGCTACGAGCAGTACTTC CARGLAGYEQYF
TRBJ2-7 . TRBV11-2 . TGTGTCAGCAGCTTGGCTCACGAGCAGTACTTC CVSSLAHEQYF
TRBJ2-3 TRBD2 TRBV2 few TGTGCCAGCTTCCTAGCGGGCAGCACAGATACGCAGTATTTT CASFLAGSTDTQYF
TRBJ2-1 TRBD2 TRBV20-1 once TGCAGTGCTAGAGATCCCATAACGGGAGGGCCTACGAGTGAGCAGTTCTTC CSARDPITGGPTSEQFF
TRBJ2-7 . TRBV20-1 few TGCAGTGCTAGCGATAGGCGGGGTTCCTCCTACGAGCAGTACTTC CSASDRRGSSYEQYF
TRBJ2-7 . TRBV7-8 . TGTGCCAGCGGCTTGAATCTAGCGACGGACTCCTACGAGCAGTACTTC CASGLNLATDSYEQYF
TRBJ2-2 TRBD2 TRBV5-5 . TGTGCCAGCAGCCTTAAAGGGCTAGCGGGGACCCAGCCCGGGGAGCTGTTTTTT CASSLKGLAGTQPGELFF
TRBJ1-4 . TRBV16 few TGTGCCAGCAGCCCCCAGGGAGGGACTAATGAAAAACTGTTTTTT CASSPQGGTNEKLFF
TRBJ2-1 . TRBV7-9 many TGTGCCAGCAGCCTAGTGGTAACCTCCTACAATGAGCAGTTCTTC CASSLVVTSYNEQFF
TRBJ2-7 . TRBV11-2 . TGTGCCAGCAGCCCTGGGGTTCCAGGGCCCTACGAGCAGTACTTC CASSPGVPGPYEQYF
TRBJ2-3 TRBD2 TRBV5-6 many TGTGCCAGCAGCTTGGGACTAGCGGGGATGGATACGCAGTATTTT CASSLGLAGMDTQYF
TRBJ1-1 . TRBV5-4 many TGTGCCAGCAGCTTCAATTGGGACGGCACTGAAGCTTTCTTT CASSFNWDGTEAFF
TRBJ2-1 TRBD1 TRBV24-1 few TGTGCCACCAGTGATGACAGGGATCCCTACAATGAGCAGTTCTTC CATSDDRDPYNEQFF
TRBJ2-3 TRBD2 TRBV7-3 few TGTGCCAGCAGCGTAGGGACTAGCCCTGCGGATACGCAGTATTTT CASSVGTSPADTQYF
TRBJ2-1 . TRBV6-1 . TGTGCCAGCAGTAGGCGTCTAGCGTGCAATAAGCAGTTCTTC CASSRRLACNKQFF
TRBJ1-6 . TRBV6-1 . TGTGCCGCGTGGCCCTTTAACCCATCTTTACCCCTCCACTTT CAAWPFNPSLPLHF
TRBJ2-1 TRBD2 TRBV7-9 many TGTGCCAGCATCCGACTAGCGGGAGGGGCTATTAATGAGCAGTTCTTC CASIRLAGGAINEQFF
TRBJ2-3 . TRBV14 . TGTGCCAGCAGTCAAGAAGCTGGGCAAACCCACACAGATACGCAGTATTTT CASSQEAGQTHTDTQYF
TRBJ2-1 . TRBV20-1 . TGCAGTGCTAGACCCTACAATGAGCAGCTCTTC CSARPYNEQLF
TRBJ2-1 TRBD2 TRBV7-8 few TGTGCCATCAGCTTAGCAACGTTACAGCGGGAGGAGGACAATGAGCAGTTCTTC CAISLATLQREEDNEQFF
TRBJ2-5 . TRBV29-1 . TGCAGCGTTTTAATGCAGGAGACCCAGTACTTC CSVLMQETQYF
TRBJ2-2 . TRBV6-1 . TGTGCCAGCAGTGATTCACAAGGTTCGGACACCGGAGAGCTGCTTTTT CASSDSQGSDTGELLF
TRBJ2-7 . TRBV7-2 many TGTGCCAGCAGCTTAGAGGGTTGGCAGGGAAACGAGCAGTACTTC CASSLEGWQGNEQYF
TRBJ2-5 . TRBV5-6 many TGTGCCAGCAGCTTGGGACAGAAAAAGACCCAGTACTTC CASSLGQKKTQYF
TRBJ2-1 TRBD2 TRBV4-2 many TGTGCCAGCAGCCAAGAAGGAACTAGCGGGAGCAATGAGCAGTTCTTC CASSQEGTSGSNEQFF
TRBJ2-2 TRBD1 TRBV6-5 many TGTGCCAGCAGGGAGGGGACAGGGCCACACACCGGGGAGCTGTTTTTT CASREGTGPHTGELFF
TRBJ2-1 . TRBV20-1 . TGCAGTGCCCACAGACAGGTAGTTGCCAATGAGCAGTTCTTC CSAHRQVVANEQFF
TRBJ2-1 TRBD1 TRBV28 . TGTGACAGCAGTCCCCTGGGACAGGGGTACAATGAGCAGTTCTTC CDSSPLGQGYNEQFF
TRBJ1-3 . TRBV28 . TGTGTCACTAAAGATGGGGGGTCGCGGAACACCATATATTTT CVTKDGGSRNTIYF
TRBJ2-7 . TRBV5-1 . TGCGCCAGCCTGGCCGCCTACGAGCAGTACTTC CASLAAYEQYF